The clone carrying this T cell receptor beta chain was picked up many times. These data originate in a study of spatial heterogeneity in lung cancer. As for time point: sample taken at primary tumor resection. Without sorting, whole RNA was sequenced from tumor, nontumor lung or frozen PBMC. Germline V lookup: CDR1 MGHRA, CDR2 YSYEKL. The CDR3 length is 13 residues. V dropped 4 bases and J dropped 2; count of bases not matched to a gene: 2. TCRdb independently ran MiXCR on the 5' RACE reads; one entry per CDR3 protein. The sample consists of 4,200 or so distinct CDR3 sequences, roughly 9.8% of them appearing once.

This clonotype was sampled from a male donor with early-stage non-small cell lung cancer. The starting material was PBMCs, obtained at surgery. This chain uses TRBV4-1 with TRBJ2-7; TRBD1 aligns across 7 bases. The CDR3 protein is CASSLTGAYEQYF. Written as DNA, the CDR3 is TGCGCCAGCAGCCTAACAGGGGCCTACGAGCAGTACTTC.